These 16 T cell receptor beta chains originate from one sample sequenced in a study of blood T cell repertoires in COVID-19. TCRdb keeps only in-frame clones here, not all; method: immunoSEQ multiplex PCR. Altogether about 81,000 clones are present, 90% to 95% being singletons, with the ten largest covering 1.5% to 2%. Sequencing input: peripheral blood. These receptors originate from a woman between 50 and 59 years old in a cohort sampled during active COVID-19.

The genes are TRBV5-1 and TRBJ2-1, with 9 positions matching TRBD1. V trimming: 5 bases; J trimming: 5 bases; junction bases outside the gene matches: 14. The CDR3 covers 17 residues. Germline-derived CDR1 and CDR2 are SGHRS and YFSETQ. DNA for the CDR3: TGCGCCAGCAGTCCACCGACAGGGGGGGTTTGGGACAATGAGCAGTTCTTC. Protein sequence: CASSPPTGGVWDNEQFF.

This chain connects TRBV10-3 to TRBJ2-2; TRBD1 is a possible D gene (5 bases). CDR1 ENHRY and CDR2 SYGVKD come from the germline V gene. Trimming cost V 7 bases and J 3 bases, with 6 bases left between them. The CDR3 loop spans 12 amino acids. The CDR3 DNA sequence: TGTGCCATCACACAGGACACCGGGGAGCTGTTTTTT. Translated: CAITQDTGELFF.

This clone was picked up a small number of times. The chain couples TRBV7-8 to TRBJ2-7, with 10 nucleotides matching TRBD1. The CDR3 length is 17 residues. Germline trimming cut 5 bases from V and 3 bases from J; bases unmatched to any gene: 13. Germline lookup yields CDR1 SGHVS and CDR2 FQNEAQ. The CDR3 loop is CASSLAIGGTGVYEQYF. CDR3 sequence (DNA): TGTGCCAGCAGCCTCGCCATCGGCGGGACAGGGGTCTACGAGCAGTACTTC.

The CDR3 nucleotides are TGTGCCAGCAGCTTCTTACCAACAGGGGTGCAACCCTACGAGCAGTACTTC. Protein sequence: CASSFLPTGVQPYEQYF. V usage is TRBV5-6 and J usage is TRBJ2-7; TRBD1 agrees at 7 bases. Looked up from germline, CDR1 is SGHDT and CDR2 is YYEEEE. The V segment lost 2 bases and the J segment 2 bases; nucleotides outside the gene matches: 13. The CDR3 loop spans 17 amino acids. Looking up the rest from reference TRBV5-6 and TRBJ2-7 gives the full variable domain: DAGVTQSPTHLIKTRGQQVTLRCSPKSGHDTVSWYQQALGQGPQFIFQYYEEEERQRGNFPDRFSGHQFPNYSSELNVNALLLGDSALYLCASSFLPTGVQPYEQYFGPGTRLTVT.

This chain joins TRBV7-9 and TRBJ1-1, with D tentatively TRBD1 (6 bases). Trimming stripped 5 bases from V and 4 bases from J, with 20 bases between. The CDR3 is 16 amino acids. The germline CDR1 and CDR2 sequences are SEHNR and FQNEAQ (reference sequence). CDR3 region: CASSLGAQVEPTEAFF. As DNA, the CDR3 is TGTGCCAGCAGCCTGGGGGCGCAGGTCGAACCCACTGAAGCTTTCTTT.

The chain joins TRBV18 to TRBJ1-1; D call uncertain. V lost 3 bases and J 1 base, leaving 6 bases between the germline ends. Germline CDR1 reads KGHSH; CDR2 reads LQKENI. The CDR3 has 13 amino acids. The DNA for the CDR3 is TGTGCCAGCTCACCGCCGGGGAACACTGAAGCTTTCTTT. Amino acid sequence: CASSPPGNTEAFF.

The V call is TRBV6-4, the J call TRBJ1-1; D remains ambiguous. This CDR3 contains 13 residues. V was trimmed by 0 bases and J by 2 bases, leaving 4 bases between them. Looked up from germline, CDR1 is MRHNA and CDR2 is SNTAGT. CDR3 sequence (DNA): TGTGCCAGCAGTGACTCAGCTAACACTGAAGCTTTCTTT. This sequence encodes CASSDSANTEAFF.

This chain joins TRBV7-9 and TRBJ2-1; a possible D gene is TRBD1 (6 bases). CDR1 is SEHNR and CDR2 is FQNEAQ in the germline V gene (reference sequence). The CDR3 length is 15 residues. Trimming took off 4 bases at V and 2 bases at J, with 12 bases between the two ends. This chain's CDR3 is CASSSVGGTYNEQFF. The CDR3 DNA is TGTGCCAGCAGCTCAGTAGGGGGAACCTACAATGAGCAGTTCTTC.

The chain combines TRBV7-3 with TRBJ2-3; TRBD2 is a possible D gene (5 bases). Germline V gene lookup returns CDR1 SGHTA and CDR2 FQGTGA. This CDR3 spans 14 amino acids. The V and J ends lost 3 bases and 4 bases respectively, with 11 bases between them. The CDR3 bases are TGTGCCAGCAGCTTCAGTCAGCGGTCAGATACGCAGTATTTT. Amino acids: CASSFSQRSDTQYF.

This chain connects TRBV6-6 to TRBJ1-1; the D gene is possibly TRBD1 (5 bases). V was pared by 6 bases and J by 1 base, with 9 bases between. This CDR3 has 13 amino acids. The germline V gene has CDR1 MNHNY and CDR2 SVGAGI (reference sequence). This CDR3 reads CASRADRNTEAFF. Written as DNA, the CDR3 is TGTGCCAGCAGAGCCGACAGGAACACTGAAGCTTTCTTT.

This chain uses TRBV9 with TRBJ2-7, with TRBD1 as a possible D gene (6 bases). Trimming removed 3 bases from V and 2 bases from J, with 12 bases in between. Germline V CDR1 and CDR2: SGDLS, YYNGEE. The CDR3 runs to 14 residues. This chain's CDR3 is CASSAQGPAYEQYF. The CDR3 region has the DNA TGTGCCAGCAGCGCTCAGGGGCCAGCCTACGAGCAGTACTTC.

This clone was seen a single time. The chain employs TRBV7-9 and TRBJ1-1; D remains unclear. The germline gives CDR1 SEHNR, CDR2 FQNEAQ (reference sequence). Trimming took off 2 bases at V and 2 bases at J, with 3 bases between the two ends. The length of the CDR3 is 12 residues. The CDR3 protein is CASSLTNTEAFF. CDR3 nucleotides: TGTGCCAGCAGCTTAACTAACACTGAAGCTTTCTTT.

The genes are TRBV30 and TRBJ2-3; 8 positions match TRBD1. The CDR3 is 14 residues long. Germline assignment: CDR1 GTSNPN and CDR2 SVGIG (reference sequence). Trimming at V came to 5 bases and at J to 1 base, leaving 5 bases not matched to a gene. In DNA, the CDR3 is TGTGCCTGGGATAAACAGGGGGGCACAGATACGCAGTATTTT. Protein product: CAWDKQGGTDTQYF.

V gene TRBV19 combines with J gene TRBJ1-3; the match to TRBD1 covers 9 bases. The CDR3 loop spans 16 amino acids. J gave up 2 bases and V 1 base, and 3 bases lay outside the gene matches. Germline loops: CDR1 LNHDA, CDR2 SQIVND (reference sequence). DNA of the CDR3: TGTGCCAGTAGTATAGTCGGACAGGGGACTGGAAACACCATATATTTT. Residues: CASSIVGQGTGNTIYF. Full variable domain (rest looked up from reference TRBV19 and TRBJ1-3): DGGITQSPKYLFRKEGQNVTLSCEQNLNHDAMYWYRQDPGQGLRLIYYSQIVNDFQKGDIAEGYSVSREKKESFPLTVTSAQKNPTAFYLCASSIVGQGTGNTIYFGEGSWLTVV.

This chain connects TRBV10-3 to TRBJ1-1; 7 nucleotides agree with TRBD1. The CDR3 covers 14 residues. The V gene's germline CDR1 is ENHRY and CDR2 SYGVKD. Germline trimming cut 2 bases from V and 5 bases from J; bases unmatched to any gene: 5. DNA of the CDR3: TGTGCCATCAGTGAGCCAGGGGGAAGGACTGAAGCTTTCTTT. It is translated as CAISEPGGRTEAFF.

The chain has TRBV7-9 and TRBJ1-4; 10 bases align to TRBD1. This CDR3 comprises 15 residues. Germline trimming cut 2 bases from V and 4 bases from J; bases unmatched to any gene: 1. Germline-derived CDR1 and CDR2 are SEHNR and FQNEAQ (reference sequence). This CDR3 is CASSLRTGGNEKLFF. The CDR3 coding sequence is TGTGCCAGCAGCTTACGGACAGGGGGTAATGAAAAACTGTTTTTT. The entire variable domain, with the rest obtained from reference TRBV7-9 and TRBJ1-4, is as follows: DTGVSQNPRHKITKRGQNVTFRCDPISEHNRLYWYRQTLGQGPEFLTYFQNEAQLEKSRLLSDRFSAERPKGSFSTLEIQRTEQGDSAMYLCASSLRTGGNEKLFFGSGTQLSVL.